The present T cell receptor (beta chain) was sequenced within a study of neoadjuvant anti-PD-1 for oral cavity cancer. This CDR3 is 16 amino acids long. Per germline, CDR1 SGHNT and CDR2 YENEEA. V was clipped by 1 base and J by 8 bases, with 18 bases between them. Profiled with immunoSEQ multiplex PCR; TCRdb holds only in-frame clones, not every one. The sample yields about 6,900 clones, 74% seen once. Sequenced here: PBMCs, sampled before nivolumab (anti-PD-1) treatment. The V and J genes are TRBV11-3 and TRBJ2-1; maybe TRBD1 (5 bases). This sequence was found in a person aged 40 to 85 with oral cavity squamous cell carcinoma. The CDR3 loop is CASSLGLDDRRDEQFF. Written as DNA, the CDR3 is TGTGCCAGCAGCTTAGGATTGGACGACAGAAGAGATGAGCAGTTCTTC.